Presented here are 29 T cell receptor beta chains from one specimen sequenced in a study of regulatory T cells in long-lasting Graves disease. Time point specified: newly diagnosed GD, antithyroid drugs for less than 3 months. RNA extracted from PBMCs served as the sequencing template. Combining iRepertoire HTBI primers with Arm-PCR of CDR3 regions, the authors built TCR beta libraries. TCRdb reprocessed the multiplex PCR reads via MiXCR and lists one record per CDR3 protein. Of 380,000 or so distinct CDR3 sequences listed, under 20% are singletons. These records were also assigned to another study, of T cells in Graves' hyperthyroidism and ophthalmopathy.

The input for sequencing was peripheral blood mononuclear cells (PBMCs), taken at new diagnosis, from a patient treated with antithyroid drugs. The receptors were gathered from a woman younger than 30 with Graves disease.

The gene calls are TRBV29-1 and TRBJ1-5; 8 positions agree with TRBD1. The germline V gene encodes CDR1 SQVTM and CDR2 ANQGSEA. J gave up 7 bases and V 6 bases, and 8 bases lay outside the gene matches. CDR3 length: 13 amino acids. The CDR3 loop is CSVGRGQRQPQHF. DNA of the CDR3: TGCAGCGTAGGCAGGGGGCAACGGCAGCCCCAGCATTTT.

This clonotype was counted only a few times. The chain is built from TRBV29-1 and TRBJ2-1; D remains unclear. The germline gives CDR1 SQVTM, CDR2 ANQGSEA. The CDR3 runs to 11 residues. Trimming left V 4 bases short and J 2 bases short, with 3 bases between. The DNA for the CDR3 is TGCAGCGTTGTTACCTACAATGAGCAGTTCTTC. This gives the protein CSVVTYNEQFF.

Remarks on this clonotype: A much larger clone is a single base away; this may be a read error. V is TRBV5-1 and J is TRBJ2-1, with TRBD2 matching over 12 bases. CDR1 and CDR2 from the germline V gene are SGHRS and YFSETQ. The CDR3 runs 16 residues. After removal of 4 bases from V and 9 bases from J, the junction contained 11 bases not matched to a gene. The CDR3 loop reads CASSHGLAGNPGEQFF. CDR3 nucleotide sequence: TGCGCCAGCAGCCATGGACTAGCGGGGAACCCTGGTGAGCAGTTCTTC.

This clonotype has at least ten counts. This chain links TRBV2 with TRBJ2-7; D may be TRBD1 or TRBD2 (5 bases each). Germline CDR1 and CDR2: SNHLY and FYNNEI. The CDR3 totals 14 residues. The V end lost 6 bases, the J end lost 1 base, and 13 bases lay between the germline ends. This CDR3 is CASRPGTRSYEQYF. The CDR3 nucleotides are TGTGCCAGCAGGCCCGGGACGCGATCCTACGAGCAGTACTTC.

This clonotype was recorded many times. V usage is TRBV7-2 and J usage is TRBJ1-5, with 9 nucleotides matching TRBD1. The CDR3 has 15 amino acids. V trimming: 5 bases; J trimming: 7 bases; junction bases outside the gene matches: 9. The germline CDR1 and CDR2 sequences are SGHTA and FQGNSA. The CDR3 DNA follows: TGTGCCAGCAGCGCAGCAGGGACAGGGAACCAGCCCCAGCATTTT. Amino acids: CASSAAGTGNQPQHF. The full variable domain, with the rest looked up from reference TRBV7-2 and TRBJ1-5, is GAGVSQSPSNKVTEKGKDVELRCDPISGHTALYWYRQSLGQGLEFLIYFQGNSAPDKSGLPSDRFSAERTGGSVSTLTIQRTQQEDSAVYLCASSAAGTGNQPQHFGDGTRLSIL.

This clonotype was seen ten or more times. CDR3 DNA: TGTGCTAGTGGTTTGGAAGGGGTCTGGGGGCTCACTGAAGCTTTCTTT. It specifies CASGLEGVWGLTEAFF. The chain uses TRBV12-5 and TRBJ1-1; D is possibly TRBD1 (6 bases). CDR3 size: 16 residues. V was shortened by 1 base and J by 4 bases, with 16 bases between the two germline ends. Germline V gene lookup returns CDR1 LGHNT and CDR2 FRNRAP.

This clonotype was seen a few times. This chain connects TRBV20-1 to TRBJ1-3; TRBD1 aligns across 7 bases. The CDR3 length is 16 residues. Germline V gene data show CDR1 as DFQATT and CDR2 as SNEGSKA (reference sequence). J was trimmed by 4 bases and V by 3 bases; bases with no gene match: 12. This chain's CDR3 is CSARGQGVLFGNTIYF. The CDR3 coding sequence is TGCAGTGCTAGGGGGCAGGGGGTTTTATTCGGAAACACCATATATTTT.

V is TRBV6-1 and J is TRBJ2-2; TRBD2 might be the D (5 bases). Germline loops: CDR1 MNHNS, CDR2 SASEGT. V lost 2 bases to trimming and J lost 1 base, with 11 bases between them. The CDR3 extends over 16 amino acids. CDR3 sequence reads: CASSERSRGNTGELFF. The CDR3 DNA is TGTGCCAGCAGTGAAAGGTCACGGGGGAACACCGGGGAGCTGTTTTTT.

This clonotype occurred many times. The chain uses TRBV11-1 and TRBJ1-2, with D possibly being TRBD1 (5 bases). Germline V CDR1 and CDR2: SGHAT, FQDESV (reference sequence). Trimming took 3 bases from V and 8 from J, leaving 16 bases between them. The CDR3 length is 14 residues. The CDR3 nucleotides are TGTGCCAGCAGCTTGACAGCTGCTTATTACGGCTACACCTTC. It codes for CASSLTAAYYGYTF.

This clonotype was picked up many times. For the CDR3, the DNA is TGTGCCAGCAGTTATGGGACTAGAATGGATGAGCAGTTCTTC. Residues: CASSYGTRMDEQFF. This chain links TRBV6-2 or TRBV6-3 with TRBJ2-1; 8 nucleotides agree with TRBD2. The V gene end was trimmed by 3 bases and the J gene end by 8 bases; junction bases not matched to a gene: 6. From germline, CDR1 is MNHEY and CDR2 SVGEGT. The CDR3 runs 14 residues.

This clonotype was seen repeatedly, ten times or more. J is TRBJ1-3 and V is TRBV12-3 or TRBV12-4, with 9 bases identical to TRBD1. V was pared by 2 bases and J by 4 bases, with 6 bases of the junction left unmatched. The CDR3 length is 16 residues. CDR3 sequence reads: CASSLPLQGAGNTIYF. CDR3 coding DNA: TGTGCCAGCAGTTTACCGCTACAGGGGGCCGGAAACACCATATATTTT.

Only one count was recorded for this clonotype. Here the CDR3 reads CATSAMGAEAGYGYTF. The CDR3 DNA reads as TGTGCCACCAGTGCCATGGGGGCCGAAGCGGGCTATGGCTACACCTTC. The chain is built from TRBV24-1 and TRBJ1-2; possibly TRBD1 for D (6 bases). V gave up 5 bases and J gave up 4 bases, with 19 bases separating them. Germline CDR1 reads KGHDR; CDR2 reads SFDVKD. This CDR3 spans 16 amino acids.

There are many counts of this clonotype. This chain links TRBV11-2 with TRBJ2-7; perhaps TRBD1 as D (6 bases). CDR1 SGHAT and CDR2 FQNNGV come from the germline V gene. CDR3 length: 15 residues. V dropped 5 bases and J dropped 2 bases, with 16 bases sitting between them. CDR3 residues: CASSRADRFTYEQYF. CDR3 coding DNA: TGTGCCAGCAGCAGAGCAGACAGGTTTACCTACGAGCAGTACTTC.

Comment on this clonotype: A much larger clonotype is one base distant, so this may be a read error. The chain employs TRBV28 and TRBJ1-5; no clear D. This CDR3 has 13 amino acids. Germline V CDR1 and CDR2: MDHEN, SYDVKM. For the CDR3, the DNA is TGTGCCAGCAGTTTAGACGGCAATCAGCTCCAGCATTTT. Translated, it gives CASSLDGNQLQHF.

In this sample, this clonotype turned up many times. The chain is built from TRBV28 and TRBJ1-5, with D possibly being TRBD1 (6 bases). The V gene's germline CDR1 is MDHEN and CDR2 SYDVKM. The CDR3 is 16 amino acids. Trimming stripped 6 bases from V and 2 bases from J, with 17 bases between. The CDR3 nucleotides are TGTGCCAGCAGGATGTACGGAGGGGGAGGCAATCAGCCCCAGCATTTT. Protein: CASRMYGGGGNQPQHF.

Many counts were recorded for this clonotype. CDR3 in amino acids: CASRHRGISNQPQHF. The DNA of the CDR3 is TGTGCCAGCAGGCACAGGGGAATTAGCAATCAGCCCCAGCATTTT. The chain carries TRBV28 and TRBJ1-5; 7 positions agree with TRBD1. The CDR3 runs 15 residues. Germline trimming cut 6 bases from V and 0 bases from J; bases unmatched to any gene: 5. Per the germline V gene, CDR1 is MDHEN and CDR2 is SYDVKM.

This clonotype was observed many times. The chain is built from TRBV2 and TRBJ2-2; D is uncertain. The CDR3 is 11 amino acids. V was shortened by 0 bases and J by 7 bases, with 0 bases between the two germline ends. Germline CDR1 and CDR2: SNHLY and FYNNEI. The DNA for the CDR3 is TGTGCCAGCAGTGAAGCCGGGGAGCTGTTTTTT. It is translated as CASSEAGELFF.

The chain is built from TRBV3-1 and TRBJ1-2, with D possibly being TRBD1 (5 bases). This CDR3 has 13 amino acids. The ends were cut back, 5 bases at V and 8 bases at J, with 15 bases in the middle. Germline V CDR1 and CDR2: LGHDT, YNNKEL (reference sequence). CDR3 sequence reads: CASSGPRGGGYTF. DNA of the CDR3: TGTGCCAGCAGCGGACCACGGGGGGGAGGCTACACCTTC.

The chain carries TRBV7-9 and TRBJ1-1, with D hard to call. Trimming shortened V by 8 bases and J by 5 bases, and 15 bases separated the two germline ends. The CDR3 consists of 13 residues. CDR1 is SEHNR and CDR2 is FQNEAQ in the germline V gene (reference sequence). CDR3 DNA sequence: TGTGCCAGCGCTACCACCGGGATTACTGAAGCTTTCTTT. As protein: CASATTGITEAFF.

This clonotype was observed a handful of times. This CDR3 reads CAIGTGGEPYTF. The CDR3 DNA reads TGTGCCATTGGGACTGGGGGAGAGCCCTACACCTTC. The chain links TRBV10-3 to TRBJ1-2; maybe TRBD1 (5 bases). Trimming pared 9 bases from V and 10 bases from J, leaving 18 bases between. The CDR3 totals 12 residues. Germline V lookup: CDR1 ENHRY, CDR2 SYGVKD.

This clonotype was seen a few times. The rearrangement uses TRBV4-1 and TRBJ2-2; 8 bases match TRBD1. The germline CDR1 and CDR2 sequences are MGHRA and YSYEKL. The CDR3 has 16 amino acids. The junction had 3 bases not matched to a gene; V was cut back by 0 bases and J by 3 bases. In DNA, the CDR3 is TGCGCCAGCAGCCAAGATCGGACAGGGTACACCGGGGAGCTGTTTTTT. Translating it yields CASSQDRTGYTGELFF.

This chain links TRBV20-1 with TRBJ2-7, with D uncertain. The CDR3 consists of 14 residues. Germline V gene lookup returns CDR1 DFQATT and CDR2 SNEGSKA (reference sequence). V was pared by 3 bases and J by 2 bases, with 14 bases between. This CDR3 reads CSASGSGPTYEQYF. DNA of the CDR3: TGCAGTGCTAGTGGGTCAGGCCCAACCTACGAGCAGTACTTC.

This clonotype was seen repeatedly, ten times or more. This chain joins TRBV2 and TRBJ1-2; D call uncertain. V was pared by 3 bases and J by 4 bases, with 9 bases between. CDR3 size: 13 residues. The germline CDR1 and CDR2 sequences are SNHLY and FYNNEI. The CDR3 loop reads CASSEESGYGYTF. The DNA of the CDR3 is TGTGCCAGCAGTGAGGAGTCAGGCTATGGCTACACCTTC.

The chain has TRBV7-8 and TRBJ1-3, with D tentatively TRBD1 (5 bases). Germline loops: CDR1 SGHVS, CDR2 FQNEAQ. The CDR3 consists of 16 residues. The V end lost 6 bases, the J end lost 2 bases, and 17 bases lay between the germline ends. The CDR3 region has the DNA TGTGCCAGCAGTTACTCGAGGGTACAGGCTGGAAACACCATATATTTT. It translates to CASSYSRVQAGNTIYF.

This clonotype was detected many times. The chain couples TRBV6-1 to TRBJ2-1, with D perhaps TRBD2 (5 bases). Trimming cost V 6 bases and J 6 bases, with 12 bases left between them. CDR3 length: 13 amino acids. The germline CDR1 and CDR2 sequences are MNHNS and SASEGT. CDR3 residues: CASRKLESNEQFF. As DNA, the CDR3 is TGTGCCAGCAGGAAACTAGAGAGCAATGAGCAGTTCTTC.

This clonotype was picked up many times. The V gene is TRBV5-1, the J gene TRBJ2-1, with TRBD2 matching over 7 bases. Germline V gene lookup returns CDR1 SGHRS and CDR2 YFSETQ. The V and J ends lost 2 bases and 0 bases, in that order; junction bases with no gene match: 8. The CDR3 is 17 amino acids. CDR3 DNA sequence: TGCGCCAGCAGCTTCCTGAAAAGCGGGAACTCCTACAATGAGCAGTTCTTC. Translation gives CASSFLKSGNSYNEQFF. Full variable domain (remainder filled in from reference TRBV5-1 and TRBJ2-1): KAGVTQTPRYLIKTRGQQVTLSCSPISGHRSVSWYQQTPGQGLQFLFEYFSETQRNKGNFPGRFSGRQFSNSRSEMNVSTLELGDSALYLCASSFLKSGNSYNEQFFGPGTRLTVL.

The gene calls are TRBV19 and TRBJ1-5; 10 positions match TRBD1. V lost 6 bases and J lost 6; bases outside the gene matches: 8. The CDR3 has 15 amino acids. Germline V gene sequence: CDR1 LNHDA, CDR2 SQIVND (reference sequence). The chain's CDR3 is CASSNGGQGLQPQHF. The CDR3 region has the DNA TGTGCCAGTAGCAATGGGGGACAGGGGCTTCAGCCCCAGCATTTT.

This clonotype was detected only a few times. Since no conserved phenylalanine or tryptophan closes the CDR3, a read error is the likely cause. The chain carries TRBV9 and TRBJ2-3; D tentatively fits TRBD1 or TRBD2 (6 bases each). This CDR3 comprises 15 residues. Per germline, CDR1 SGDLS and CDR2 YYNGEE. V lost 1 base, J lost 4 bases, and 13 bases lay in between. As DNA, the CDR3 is TGTGCCAGCAGCGTAACGGAGGGGGGCGCAGATACGCAGTATCTT. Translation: CASSVTEGGADTQYL.

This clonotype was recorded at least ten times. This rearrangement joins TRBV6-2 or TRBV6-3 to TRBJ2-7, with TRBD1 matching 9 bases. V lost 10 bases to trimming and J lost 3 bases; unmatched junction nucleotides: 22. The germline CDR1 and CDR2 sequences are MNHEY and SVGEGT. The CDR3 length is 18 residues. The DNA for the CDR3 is TGTGCCACAACTCGTGGGACAGGGTCGTCTAGCGGCTACTACGAGCAGTACTTC. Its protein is CATTRGTGSSSGYYEQYF.